Listed below are T cell receptor beta chains from one sample, sequenced in a study of cytomegalovirus exposure and HLA in healthy donors. Sequencing was performed with immunoSEQ multiplex PCR; in TCRdb, only in-frame clones are kept and a portion is missing. The table has about 140,000 clones, about 61% seen once. Sequencing was done on a sample of PBMCs. These receptors all come from a male donor in good health and CMV-seronegative. CDR3s leave out the opening cysteine and the closing phenylalanine or tryptophan. The order of the fields is J gene, D gene, V gene, CDR3 protein. D genes are given only for firm matches.

TRBJ2-7,TRBD2,TRBV5-4,ASSFGTSGDIYEQY
TRBJ1-6,.,TRBV30,AWRQRSSYNSPLH
TRBJ1-2,TRBD1,TRBV4-1,ASSLNRGANYGYT
TRBJ2-7,.,TRBV19,ASSITGGLYEQY
TRBJ2-5,.,TRBV18,ARAPRGSGVGETQY
TRBJ2-1,.,TRBV18,ASSPPQGQGYSKF
TRBJ2-6,.,TRBV7-2,ASSYNYQLTGANVLT
TRBJ2-3,TRBD2,TRBV9,ASSVGRGEGTDTQY
TRBJ1-1,.,TRBV18,ASSPSGNTEAF
TRBJ1-2,TRBD1,TRBV4-2,ASSQDGPGGGYT
TRBJ1-1,.,TRBV28,ASLVNTEAF
TRBJ1-2,.,TRBV21-1,ASSALRDRGYYGYT
TRBJ2-7,.,TRBV4-1,ASSRTPACEQY
TRBJ2-7,.,TRBV4-1,ASSQGARSRSYEQY
TRBJ2-5,.,TRBV6-5,ASSHSTVLQETQY
TRBJ2-7,.,TRBV28,ASSSGFYEQY
TRBJ2-7,.,TRBV1,TSSQVTAYEQY
TRBJ1-3,.,TRBV5-1,ASSLTGAGNTIY
.,.,TRBV19,ASDNGQTDTQH
TRBJ2-1,TRBD1,TRBV2,ASSGHRGVFNEQF
TRBJ2-4,TRBD1,TRBV4-3,ASSQNRDRKNIQY
TRBJ1-5,.,TRBV19,ASSATVNQPQH
TRBJ1-4,.,TRBV7-2,ASSLAPTELGEKLF
TRBJ2-5,.,TRBV18,ASSPPTGQETQY
TRBJ1-5,TRBD1,TRBV4-2,ASSQALGQGVNQPQH
TRBJ2-7,.,TRBV7-8,ASSSHMTGSYEQY
TRBJ1-1,.,TRBV2,ASSEAKGTEAF
TRBJ2-7,.,TRBV5-6,VSSLFSTYEQY
TRBJ1-4,.,TRBV5-6,ASTQGGINEKLF
TRBJ2-2,.,TRBV27,ASSSPGAGELF
TRBJ1-5,.,TRBV27,ASSLSRSQPQH
TRBJ2-4,TRBD1,TRBV5-1,ASSEGVQGVEN
TRBJ1-1,.,TRBV5-1,ASSLDVTGNTEAF
TRBJ2-1,TRBD2,TRBV28,ASSLVGGAYNEQF
TRBJ1-1,TRBD1,TRBV7-8,ASSRRRQGLSFQAEAF
TRBJ2-5,.,TRBV5-1,ASSLQGGEETQY
TRBJ2-1,.,TRBV7-6,ASSFGGGTYNEQF
TRBJ2-5,TRBD2,TRBV7-2,ASSLDGGLKTQY
TRBJ2-1,.,TRBV5-6,ASSQGIGNNEQF
TRBJ2-7,TRBD1,TRBV28,ASSLGDRGYEQY
TRBJ1-1,.,TRBV6-5,ASSYRAGPMNTEAF
TRBJ2-5,TRBD1,TRBV7-3,ASSLVGTGEETQY
TRBJ2-3,TRBD2,TRBV5-1,ASSLPTSGGTDTQY
TRBJ1-5,.,TRBV28,ASSPGGAGNQPQH
TRBJ2-2,TRBD1,TRBV19,ASSRQGNTGELF
TRBJ1-1,.,TRBV19,ASTRGGPVLNTEAF
TRBJ1-1,TRBD1,TRBV29-1,SVDRTGGSEAF
TRBJ2-3,TRBD1,TRBV5-4,ASSSSIQGGADTQY
TRBJ1-6,TRBD1,TRBV2,ASSNRQGNSPLH
TRBJ1-4,.,TRBV19,ASSMRQGNEKLF
TRBJ1-4,.,TRBV18,ASSPPAGRVEKLF
TRBJ1-2,TRBD1,TRBV5-6,ASSLPPTGDYT
TRBJ2-7,.,TRBV27,ASSFAGGTYEQY